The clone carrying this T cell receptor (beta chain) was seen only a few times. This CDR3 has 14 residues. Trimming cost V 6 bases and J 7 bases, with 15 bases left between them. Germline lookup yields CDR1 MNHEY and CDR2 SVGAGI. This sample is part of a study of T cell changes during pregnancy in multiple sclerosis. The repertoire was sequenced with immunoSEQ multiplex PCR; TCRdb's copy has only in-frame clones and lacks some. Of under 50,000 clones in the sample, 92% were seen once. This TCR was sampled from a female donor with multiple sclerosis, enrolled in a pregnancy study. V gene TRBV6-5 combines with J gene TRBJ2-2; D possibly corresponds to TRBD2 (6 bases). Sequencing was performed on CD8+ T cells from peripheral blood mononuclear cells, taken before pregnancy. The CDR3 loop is CASSWVGGSGELFF. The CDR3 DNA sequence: TGTGCCAGCAGCTGGGTTGGGGGGAGCGGGGAGCTGTTTTTT.